The 25 T cell receptor beta chains in this list originate from one sample, sequenced in a study of shared clonotypes between healthy human individuals (TCRdb year 2020). The library came from the immunoSEQ multiplex PCR assay. Here the immuneACCESS table is served through TCRdb, limited to in-frame sequences with V and J called. Missing clones are a known gap in these copies; in checked studies unresolved V genes cover under half, and the rest lacks a known reason. A total of 2 million to 2.5 million clones appear in this sample, around 95% of them only once. Approximately 0.13% of the sample is held by the ten biggest clonotypes. The sample consisted of naive CD4+ T cells sorted from blood. According to the study, the label for this sample's cell subset or site signals: CD45RA+ positively selected. These TCRs come from a man between 18 and 29 years old in good health.

The chain links TRBV29-1 to TRBJ1-2; TRBD1 matches 7 bases. The CDR3 length is 13 residues. From germline, CDR1 is SQVTM and CDR2 ANQGSEA. J was trimmed by 0 bases and V by 7 bases; bases with no gene match: 5. CDR3 sequence: CSGGDSSNYGYTF. The CDR3 bases are TGCAGCGGAGGGGACAGCTCTAACTATGGCTACACCTTC.

The V and J genes are TRBV4-1 and TRBJ2-7; maybe TRBD2 (5 bases). The CDR3 extends over 14 amino acids. Germline V lookup: CDR1 MGHRA, CDR2 YSYEKL. V was shortened by 3 bases and J by 8 bases, with 17 bases between the two germline ends. The CDR3 DNA sequence: TGCGCCAGCAGCCAGCCCGGGATGCTACGACAGCAGTACTTC. This gives the protein CASSQPGMLRQQYF.

Concerning this clone: Other DNA sequences of this sample code for an identical CDR3. The chain has TRBV27 and TRBJ1-6; D gene uncertain. V was cut by 3 bases and J by 6 bases, with 3 bases left in between. The CDR3 is 12 amino acids. The germline V gene encodes CDR1 MNHEY and CDR2 SMNVEV (reference sequence). The CDR3 protein is CASSLANSPLHF. CDR3 coding DNA: TGTGCCAGCAGTTTGGCTAATTCACCCCTCCACTTT.

This rearrangement joins TRBV6-6 to TRBJ2-2; TRBD2 matches at 7 bases. This CDR3 is built from 16 residues. CDR1 and CDR2 from the germline V gene are MNHNY and SVGAGI (reference sequence). V shed 7 bases, J shed 1 base, and the junction held 9 bases outside the gene matches. CDR3 sequence (DNA): TGTGCCAGCACCGGGGGAGGGATGAAGAACACCGGGGAGCTGTTTTTT. It translates to CASTGGGMKNTGELFF.

The CDR3: CSVARGLEETQYF. In DNA, the CDR3 is TGCAGCGTGGCAAGGGGACTGGAGGAGACCCAGTACTTC. The gene calls are TRBV29-1 and TRBJ2-5, with D perhaps matching TRBD2 (6 bases). The CDR3 runs to 13 residues. Germline values: CDR1 SQVTM, CDR2 ANQGSEA. Trimming removed 6 bases at V and 5 bases at J, with 16 bases between.

The genes are TRBV10-3 and TRBJ2-1; D might be TRBD1 or TRBD2, each matching 5 bases. The V end was cut by 11 bases, the J end by 4 bases, with 18 bases between. Germline V gene lookup returns CDR1 ENHRY and CDR2 SYGVKD. The CDR3 sequence is 14 residues long. This CDR3 reads CAVTRDPTYNEQFF. DNA of the CDR3: TGTGCCGTCACTAGGGACCCGACATACAATGAGCAGTTCTTC.

J is TRBJ2-7 and V is TRBV27; D is possibly TRBD1 (5 bases). There are 14 residues in the CDR3. Germline V CDR1 and CDR2: MNHEY, SMNVEV (reference sequence). V shed 5 bases and J shed 3 bases, with 14 bases lying between them. This CDR3 reads CASSRSGPVYEQYF. The CDR3 nucleotides are TGTGCCAGCAGTCGCTCAGGGCCTGTCTACGAGCAGTACTTC.

The chain couples TRBV6-6 to TRBJ1-6, with D possibly TRBD1 on 6 matching bases. This CDR3 is built from 15 residues. Looked up from germline, CDR1 is MNHNY and CDR2 is SVGAGI (reference sequence). The V gene lost 3 bases and the J gene lost 7 bases, with 13 bases spanning the gap. The CDR3 region is CASSYSGHNNSPLHF. For the CDR3, the DNA is TGTGCCAGCAGTTATTCGGGACATAACAATTCACCCCTCCACTTT.

V and J are TRBV5-1 and TRBJ2-1, with D possibly TRBD2 on 6 matching bases. The germline CDR1 and CDR2 sequences are SGHRS and YFSETQ. V was trimmed by 3 bases and J by 15 bases, leaving 19 bases between them. CDR3 size: 13 residues. The CDR3: CASSSTPSEGRFF. The CDR3 DNA reads TGCGCCAGCAGCTCTACTCCTAGCGAAGGAAGGTTCTTC.

This chain joins TRBV6-1 and TRBJ1-5, with D possibly matching TRBD1 (6 bases). Deletions cut 0 bases from V and 1 base from J, with 10 bases between. This CDR3 contains 16 residues. Per germline, CDR1 MNHNS and CDR2 SASEGT. The CDR3 sequence is CASSEAAGASNQPQHF. The CDR3 DNA is TGTGCCAGCAGTGAAGCAGCAGGGGCCAGCAATCAGCCCCAGCATTTT.

Note on this clone: The sample has other DNA sequences that encode this CDR3 too. This sequence joins TRBV7-2 and TRBJ2-7; the D gene could be TRBD1 or TRBD2 (5 bases each). The CDR3 loop spans 13 amino acids. CDR1 SGHTA and CDR2 FQGNSA come from the germline V gene. V lost 6 bases and J lost 4, with 13 bases in between. The CDR3 is CASRPGTAYEQYF. In nucleotides, the CDR3 is TGTGCCAGCAGGCCCGGGACCGCGTACGAGCAGTACTTC.

The rearrangement joins TRBV29-1 to TRBJ1-4; D is possibly TRBD1 (5 bases). The CDR3 has 17 amino acids. Per the germline V gene, CDR1 is SQVTM and CDR2 is ANQGSEA. V was cut by 4 bases and J by 3 bases, with 21 bases left in between. CDR3 loop: CSVGANPTGSSNEKLFF. CDR3 sequence (DNA): TGCAGCGTTGGCGCAAACCCTACAGGCTCTTCTAATGAAAAACTGTTTTTT.

Of note for this clone: This sample includes further DNA sequences coding for the same CDR3. CDR3 amino acids: CASSGGVTNEKLFF. CDR3 coding DNA: TGTGCCAGCAGCGGAGGGGTGACTAATGAAAAACTGTTTTTT. The chain recombines TRBV9 with TRBJ1-4, with D possibly being TRBD1 (5 bases). The CDR3 extends over 14 amino acids. Trimming removed 3 bases at V and 2 bases at J, with 8 bases between. Germline CDR1 SGDLS, CDR2 YYNGEE.

CDR3 DNA: TGCGCCAGCAGCAATACAGGGGGCGACGAGCAGTACTTC. Protein: CASSNTGGDEQYF. The chain has TRBV5-1 and TRBJ2-7, with 9 bases lining up with TRBD1. Germline V gene lookup returns CDR1 SGHRS and CDR2 YFSETQ. J was trimmed by 5 bases and V by 4 bases; bases with no gene match: 4. The CDR3 length is 13 residues.

V and J are TRBV30 and TRBJ2-3; D unresolved. Germline V gives CDR1 GTSNPN, CDR2 SVGIG (reference sequence). V lost 3 bases to trimming and J lost 0 bases, with 10 bases between them. CDR3 size: 14 residues. CDR3 sequence reads: CAWRSAPSTDTQYF. The CDR3 DNA sequence: TGTGCCTGGAGGTCAGCGCCCAGCACAGATACGCAGTATTTT.

The rearrangement uses TRBV7-3 and TRBJ2-2, with 7 nucleotides matching TRBD1. In germline, CDR1 is SGHTA, CDR2 FQGTGA. The V segment lost 6 bases and the J segment 0 bases; nucleotides outside the gene matches: 7. The CDR3 totals 16 residues. CDR3 nucleotide sequence: TGTGCCAGCAGACAGAATACAGGGGCGAACACCGGGGAGCTGTTTTTT. Translating it yields CASRQNTGANTGELFF.

Only a few counts were recorded for this clone. V and J are TRBV5-4 and TRBJ2-5; D gene unclear. The CDR3 runs to 14 residues. The germline CDR1 and CDR2 sequences are SGHNT and YYREEE (reference sequence). V gave up 1 base and J gave up 5 bases, with 12 bases separating them. DNA for the CDR3: TGTGCCAGCAGCTTGTTAAGGGCGGTGGAGACCCAGTACTTC. Translating gives CASSLLRAVETQYF.

This sequence joins TRBV5-1 and TRBJ2-5; TRBD1 agrees at 11 bases. The DNA end lines up better with TRBJ2-7; the J call may be wrong. Germline V CDR1 and CDR2: SGHRS, YFSETQ. The CDR3 sequence is 14 residues long. In DNA, the CDR3 is TGCGCCAGCAACTCGGGACAGGGGGAGTACGAGCAGTACTTC. Its translation is CASNSGQGEYEQYF.

V and J are TRBV27 and TRBJ2-2; D not resolved. Trimming removed 6 bases at V and 0 bases at J, with 8 bases between. The CDR3 length is 14 residues. CDR1 is MNHEY and CDR2 is SMNVEV in the germline V gene (reference sequence). The CDR3: CASSDPSNTGELFF. As DNA, the CDR3 is TGTGCCAGCAGCGACCCATCGAACACCGGGGAGCTGTTTTTT.

This chain links TRBV11-2 with TRBJ2-3; TRBD2 aligns across 9 bases. Looked up from germline, CDR1 is SGHAT and CDR2 is FQNNGV. V gave up 1 base and J gave up 7 bases; unmatched junction bases: 9. This CDR3 is 16 amino acids long. For the CDR3, the DNA is TGTGCCAGCAGCTTAGTGGGACTAGCATTAATGTATACGCAGTATTTT. The encoded protein is CASSLVGLALMYTQYF. The full variable domain, with the rest looked up from reference TRBV11-2 and TRBJ2-3, is EAGVAQSPRYKIIEKRQSVAFWCNPISGHATLYWYQQILGQGPKLLIQFQNNGVVDDSQLPKDRFSAERLKGVDSTLKIQPAKLEDSAVYLCASSLVGLALMYTQYFGPGTRLTVL.

This rearrangement joins TRBV15 to TRBJ2-1, with D possibly being TRBD2 (7 bases). This CDR3 comprises 16 residues. Germline V lookup: CDR1 LNHNV, CDR2 YYDKDF (reference sequence). The ends were cut back, 0 bases at V and 9 bases at J, with 18 bases in the middle. CDR3 sequence (DNA): TGTGCCACCAGCAGAGATGTAGGGGGGGTCGGCCTTGAGCAGTTCTTC. It is translated as CATSRDVGGVGLEQFF. The full variable domain, in which reference TRBV15 and TRBJ2-1 provide the parts outside the CDR3, is DAMVIQNPRYQVTQFGKPVTLSCSQTLNHNVMYWYQQKSSQAPKLLFHYYDKDFNNEADTPDNFQSRRPNTSFCFLDIRSPGLGDTAMYLCATSRDVGGVGLEQFFGPGTRLTVL.

V usage is TRBV7-2 and J usage is TRBJ1-2, with a tentative D call TRBD1 (5 bases). CDR3 length: 15 residues. Germline lookup yields CDR1 SGHTA and CDR2 FQGNSA. Deletions cut 2 bases from V and 8 bases from J, with 18 bases between. The CDR3 DNA reads TGTGCCAGCAGCTTAATGCAGGGACCTTCGGGGGGCTACACCTTC. Protein sequence: CASSLMQGPSGGYTF.

This chain uses TRBV6-6 with TRBJ2-2, with no clear D. Germline V gene lookup returns CDR1 MNHNY and CDR2 SVGAGI (reference sequence). There are 15 residues in the CDR3. Trimming took off 2 bases at V and 5 bases at J, with 12 bases between the two ends. This CDR3 reads CASSYRAVSTGELFF. The CDR3 DNA reads as TGTGCCAGCAGTTACCGGGCAGTTAGTACCGGGGAGCTGTTTTTT.

This chain joins TRBV28 and TRBJ2-1; D is possibly TRBD2 (6 bases). Germline lookup yields CDR1 MDHEN and CDR2 SYDVKM. The CDR3 is 15 amino acids. With 5 bases removed from V and 4 bases from J, the gap between germline ends came to 15 bases. The DNA of the CDR3 is TGTGCCAGCAGTCCCGGGAGCCTGGGGTACAATGAGCAGTTCTTC. Translated: CASSPGSLGYNEQFF.

On this clone: Other DNA sequences in the same sample also yield this CDR3. The V gene is TRBV30, the J gene TRBJ1-3, with no clear D. Germline CDR1 GTSNPN, CDR2 SVGIG (reference sequence). The V gene lost 0 bases and the J gene lost 0 bases, with 12 bases spanning the gap. The CDR3 is 16 residues long. CDR3 DNA: TGTGCCTGGAGTGTAGGGCAGACGAGCTCTGGAAACACCATATATTTT. Translation gives CAWSVGQTSSGNTIYF.